Shown below are 20 T cell receptor beta chains from a single sample sequenced in a study of blood T cell repertoires in COVID-19. Measured with immunoSEQ multiplex PCR; TCRdb has only the in-frame clones, and not every one. Of about 210,000 clones listed, around 88% were seen once; the top ten hold roughly 2.5%. Sequencing used PBMCs or T cells enriched from blood (not recorded which). Every receptor here comes from a middle-aged woman with acute COVID-19.

CDR3 in amino acids: CASRLIRGTEAFF. CDR3 in DNA: TGTGCCAGCAGACTCATTCGGGGCACTGAAGCTTTCTTT. V and J are TRBV3-1 (or the pseudogene TRBV3-2) and TRBJ1-1; D is unresolved. Germline CDR1 is LGHDT and CDR2 is YNNKEL (reference sequence). Trimming left V 6 bases short and J 4 bases short, with 12 bases between. The CDR3 consists of 13 residues.

This chain uses TRBV7-9 with TRBJ1-4; D ambiguous. Germline V CDR1 and CDR2: SEHNR, FQNEAQ (reference sequence). The length of the CDR3 is 13 residues. V dropped 3 bases and J dropped 7 bases, with 9 bases sitting between them. The CDR3 DNA follows: TGTGCCAGCAGCTTGAGTTACAGTGAAAAACTGTTTTTT. This gives the protein CASSLSYSEKLFF.

This CDR3 is CASSLGQGGLSSYNSPLHF. CDR3 bases: TGTGCCAGCAGCTTAGGACAGGGGGGTTTAAGCTCCTATAATTCACCCCTCCACTTT. This chain joins TRBV7-2 and TRBJ1-6, with TRBD1 matching 9 bases. Germline V gives CDR1 SGHTA, CDR2 FQGNSA. Trimming at V came to 1 base and at J to 0 bases, leaving 7 bases not matched to a gene. The CDR3 runs to 19 residues.

The gene calls are TRBV20-1 and TRBJ2-1; 11 nucleotides match TRBD2. There are 15 residues in the CDR3. With V trimmed by 3 bases and J by 9 bases, 10 bases remained unmatched. From germline, CDR1 is DFQATT and CDR2 SNEGSKA (reference sequence). The CDR3 region has the DNA TGCAGTGCTAGTCACATGACTAGCGGGGTTGCTGAGCAGTTCTTC. Translated: CSASHMTSGVAEQFF.

The chain employs TRBV30 and TRBJ1-2; D gene uncertain. V dropped 7 bases and J dropped 6 bases, with 12 bases sitting between them. CDR3 length equals 11 residues. The germline V gene encodes CDR1 GTSNPN and CDR2 SVGIG (reference sequence). The DNA for the CDR3 is TGTGCCTCCACGTACGGGAATGGCTACACCTTC. Translation gives CASTYGNGYTF.

The chain is built from TRBV7-9 and TRBJ1-3; D possibly corresponds to TRBD1 (6 bases). CDR1 SEHNR and CDR2 FQNEAQ come from the germline V gene (reference sequence). Trimming pared 3 bases from V and 0 bases from J, leaving 9 bases between. The CDR3 is 15 residues long. This chain's CDR3 is CASSLGGGSGNTIYF. CDR3 bases: TGTGCCAGCAGCTTGGGAGGGGGCTCTGGAAACACCATATATTTT.

The rearrangement links TRBV30 to TRBJ2-7; D is ambiguous. The V gene's germline CDR1 is GTSNPN and CDR2 SVGIG (reference sequence). This CDR3 has 11 amino acids. V was pared by 1 base and J by 7 bases, with 8 bases between. The CDR3 region has the DNA TGTGCCTGGAGTGGCTTCGGGGAGCAGTACTTC. The encoded protein is CAWSGFGEQYF.

This chain joins TRBV2 and TRBJ2-7; weak D call: TRBD1 (5 bases). Germline CDR1 SNHLY, CDR2 FYNNEI. V was cut by 2 bases and J by 2 bases, with 10 bases left in between. The CDR3 extends over 14 amino acids. For the CDR3, the DNA is TGTGCCAGCAGTGAAAACCAGGGCCCCTACGAGCAGTACTTC. Translating gives CASSENQGPYEQYF.

This clone was detected a few times. V gene TRBV7-9 combines with J gene TRBJ2-3; TRBD2 matches 10 bases. Germline loops: CDR1 SEHNR, CDR2 FQNEAQ (reference sequence). V shed 10 bases and J 4 bases; nucleotides not matched to a gene: 8. The CDR3 runs to 14 residues. DNA of the CDR3: TGTGCCATCATACTAGCGGGAAAACCAGATACGCAGTATTTT. Translated: CAIILAGKPDTQYF.

This clone was seen a single time. The chain has TRBV12-3 or TRBV12-4 and TRBJ2-5, with a tentative D call TRBD1 (5 bases). Trimming pared 8 bases from V and 1 base from J, leaving 11 bases between. The CDR3 loop spans 13 amino acids. In DNA, the CDR3 is TGTGCCAGCTCGAGACAGCTCCAAGAGACCCAGTACTTC. Protein sequence: CASSRQLQETQYF.

A few counts support this clone. V usage is TRBV30 and J usage is TRBJ2-7; 8 nucleotides match TRBD1. The CDR3 contains 14 residues. CDR1 and CDR2 (germline): GTSNPN, SVGIG (reference sequence). With V trimmed by 3 bases and J by 0 bases, 4 bases remained unmatched. CDR3 in amino acids: CAWRRQGLSYEQYF. The DNA for the CDR3 is TGTGCCTGGAGGAGACAGGGGCTCTCCTACGAGCAGTACTTC.

This chain uses TRBV6-6 with TRBJ1-2; 9 nucleotides align to TRBD1. Germline V CDR1 and CDR2: MNHNY, SVGAGI (reference sequence). This CDR3 has 14 residues. V lost 5 bases and J lost 8; bases outside the gene matches: 9. CDR3 sequence (DNA): TGTGCCAGCAGTAAATTACAGGGGGCGGAAGGCTACACCTTC. It translates to CASSKLQGAEGYTF.

This clone occurred once. This sequence joins TRBV10-3 and TRBJ2-1; D gene unclear. The V end was cut by 4 bases, the J end by 6 bases, with 13 bases between. Germline CDR1 ENHRY, CDR2 SYGVKD. There are 14 residues in the CDR3. CDR3 sequence reads: CAISGPSLVNEQFF. The CDR3 DNA sequence: TGTGCCATCAGTGGGCCTAGTTTAGTCAATGAGCAGTTCTTC.

The CDR3 loop reads CASSPQGGYYEQYF. CDR3 in DNA: TGTGCCAGCAGCCCCCAGGGAGGGTACTACGAGCAGTACTTC. The V and J genes are TRBV2 and TRBJ2-7, with 7 bases identical to TRBD2. Germline V CDR1 and CDR2: SNHLY, FYNNEI. The CDR3 is 14 residues long. Trimming removed 6 bases from V and 3 bases from J; junction bases left unmatched: 8.

The chain recombines TRBV5-4 with TRBJ2-5; TRBD1 aligns across 10 bases. The CDR3 runs 14 residues. From germline, CDR1 is SGHNT and CDR2 YYREEE (reference sequence). Trimming at V came to 3 bases and at J to 9 bases, leaving 8 bases not matched to a gene. In DNA, the CDR3 is TGTGCCAGCAGCTATTGGGGACAGGGGTCCCCCCAGTACTTC. Translation: CASSYWGQGSPQYF. Full variable domain (outside the CDR3, taken from reference TRBV5-4 and TRBJ2-5): ETGVTQSPTHLIKTRGQQVTLRCSSQSGHNTVSWYQQALGQGPQFIFQYYREEENGRGNFPPRFSGLQFPNYSSELNVNALELDDSALYLCASSYWGQGSPQYFGPGTRLLVL.

This clone has more than one count but fewer than ten. The chain has TRBV4-1 and TRBJ2-5; TRBD2 aligns across 15 bases. Looked up from germline, CDR1 is MGHRA and CDR2 is YSYEKL. This CDR3 contains 19 residues. J was trimmed by 1 base and V by 3 bases; bases with no gene match: 9. CDR3 sequence (DNA): TGCGCCAGCAGCCATCCCGGACTAGCGGGAGGGCCAGGCCAAGAGACCCAGTACTTC. It yields the protein CASSHPGLAGGPGQETQYF.

CDR3 protein: CASSLGDRGNQPQHF. The CDR3 DNA is TGTGCCAGCAGCTTGGGGGACAGGGGTAATCAGCCCCAGCATTTT. V is TRBV5-6 and J is TRBJ1-5; 10 nucleotides agree with TRBD1. Germline V gene sequence: CDR1 SGHDT, CDR2 YYEEEE. The V and J ends lost 0 bases and 4 bases, in that order; junction bases with no gene match: 1. This CDR3 has 15 amino acids. Supplemented by reference TRBV5-6 and TRBJ1-5, the full variable domain reads DAGVTQSPTHLIKTRGQQVTLRCSPKSGHDTVSWYQQALGQGPQFIFQYYEEEERQRGNFPDRFSGHQFPNYSSELNVNALLLGDSALYLCASSLGDRGNQPQHFGDGTRLSIL.

The CDR3 DNA sequence: TGCGCCAGCAGCCAGACTACCGGGGGCTATGGCTACACCTTC. This encodes CASSQTTGGYGYTF. The rearrangement links TRBV4-3 to TRBJ1-2, with a possible D match to TRBD1 (5 bases). Germline values: CDR1 LGHNA, CDR2 YSLEER. CDR3 length equals 14 residues. The ends were cut back, 3 bases at V and 4 bases at J, with 12 bases in the middle.

In its sample, this clone was seen a few times. The V gene is TRBV6-4, the J gene TRBJ2-3, with 8 nucleotides matching TRBD2. CDR3 size: 15 residues. With V trimmed by 0 bases and J by 1 base, 0 bases remained unmatched. Germline V CDR1 and CDR2: MRHNA, SNTAGT. DNA for the CDR3: TGTGCCAGCAGTGACTCTAGCGGGGGCACAGATACGCAGTATTTT. Translated: CASSDSSGGTDTQYF.

The CDR3 DNA reads TGTGCCAGCAGCTTACAGGGCCGTGGTGGCTACACCTTC. It specifies CASSLQGRGGYTF. This chain joins TRBV7-9 and TRBJ1-2, with a tentative D call TRBD1 (5 bases). Trimming took 2 bases from V and 7 from J, leaving 11 bases between them. The V gene's germline CDR1 is SEHNR and CDR2 FQNEAQ (reference sequence). The length of the CDR3 is 13 residues.